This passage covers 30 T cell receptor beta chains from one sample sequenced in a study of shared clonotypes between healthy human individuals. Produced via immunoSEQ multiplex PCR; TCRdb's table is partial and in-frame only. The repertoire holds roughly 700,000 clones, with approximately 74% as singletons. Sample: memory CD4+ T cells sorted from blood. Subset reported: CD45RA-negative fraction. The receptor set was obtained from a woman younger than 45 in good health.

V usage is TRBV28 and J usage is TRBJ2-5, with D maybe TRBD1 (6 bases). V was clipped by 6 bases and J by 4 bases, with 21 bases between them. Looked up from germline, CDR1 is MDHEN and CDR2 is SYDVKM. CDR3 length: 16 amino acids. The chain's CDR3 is CASRPPGSTGLETQYF. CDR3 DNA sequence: TGTGCCAGCAGACCGCCTGGGTCCACAGGGTTAGAGACCCAGTACTTC.

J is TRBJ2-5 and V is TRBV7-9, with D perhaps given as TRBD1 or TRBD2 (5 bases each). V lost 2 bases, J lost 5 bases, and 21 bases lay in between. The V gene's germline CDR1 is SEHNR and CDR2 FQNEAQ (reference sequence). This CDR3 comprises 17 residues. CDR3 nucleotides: TGTGCCAGCAGCTTACTGGGGGTTAAGCCGACCGAGGAGACCCAGTACTTC. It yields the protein CASSLLGVKPTEETQYF.

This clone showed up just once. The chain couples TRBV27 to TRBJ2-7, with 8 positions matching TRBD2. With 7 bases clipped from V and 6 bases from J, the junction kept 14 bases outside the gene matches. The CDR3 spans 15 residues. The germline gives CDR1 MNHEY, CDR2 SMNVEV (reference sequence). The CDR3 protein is CASKRAGVNFGEQYF. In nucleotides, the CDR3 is TGTGCCAGCAAGAGAGCGGGAGTCAATTTTGGCGAGCAGTACTTC.

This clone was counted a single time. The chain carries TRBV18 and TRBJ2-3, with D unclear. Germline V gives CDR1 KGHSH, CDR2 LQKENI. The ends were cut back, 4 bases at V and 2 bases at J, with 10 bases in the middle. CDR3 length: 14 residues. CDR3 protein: CASSRMQTTDTQYF. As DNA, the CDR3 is TGTGCCAGCTCACGAATGCAGACCACAGATACGCAGTATTTT.

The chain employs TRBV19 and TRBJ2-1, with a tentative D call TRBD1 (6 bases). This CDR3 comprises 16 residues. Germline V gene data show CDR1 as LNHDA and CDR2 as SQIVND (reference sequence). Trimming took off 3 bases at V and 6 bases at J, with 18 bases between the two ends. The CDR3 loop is CASSMRPGTTRNEQFF. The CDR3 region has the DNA TGTGCCAGTAGTATGCGTCCGGGGACAACTCGCAATGAGCAGTTCTTC.

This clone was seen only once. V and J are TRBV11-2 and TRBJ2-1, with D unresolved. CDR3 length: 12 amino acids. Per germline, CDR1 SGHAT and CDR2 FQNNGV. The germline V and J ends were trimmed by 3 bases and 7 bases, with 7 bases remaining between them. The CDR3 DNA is TGTGCCAGCAGCTTCGTAGGGAATGAGCAGTTCTTC. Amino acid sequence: CASSFVGNEQFF.

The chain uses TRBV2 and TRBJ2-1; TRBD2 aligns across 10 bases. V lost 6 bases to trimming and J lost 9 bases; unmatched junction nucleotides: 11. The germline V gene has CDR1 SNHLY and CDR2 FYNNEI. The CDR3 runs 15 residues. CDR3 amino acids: CASRGAGGPVGEQFF. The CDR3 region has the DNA TGTGCCAGCAGGGGAGCGGGAGGGCCCGTCGGTGAGCAGTTCTTC.

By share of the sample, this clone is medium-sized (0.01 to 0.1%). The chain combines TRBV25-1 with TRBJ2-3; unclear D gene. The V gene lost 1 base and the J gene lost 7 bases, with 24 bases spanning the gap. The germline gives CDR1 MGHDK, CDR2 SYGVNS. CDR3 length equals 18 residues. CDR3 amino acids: CASSESIEELLERNTQYF. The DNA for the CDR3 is TGTGCCAGCAGTGAATCTATTGAGGAACTCCTAGAGAGAAATACGCAGTATTTT.

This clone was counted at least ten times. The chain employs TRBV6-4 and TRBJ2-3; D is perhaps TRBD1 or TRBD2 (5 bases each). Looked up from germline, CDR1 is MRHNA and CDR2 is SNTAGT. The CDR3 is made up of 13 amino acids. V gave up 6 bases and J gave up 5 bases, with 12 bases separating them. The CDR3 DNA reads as TGTGCCAGCAGCCCCCGTGGGGGAGATACGCAGTATTTT. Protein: CASSPRGGDTQYF.

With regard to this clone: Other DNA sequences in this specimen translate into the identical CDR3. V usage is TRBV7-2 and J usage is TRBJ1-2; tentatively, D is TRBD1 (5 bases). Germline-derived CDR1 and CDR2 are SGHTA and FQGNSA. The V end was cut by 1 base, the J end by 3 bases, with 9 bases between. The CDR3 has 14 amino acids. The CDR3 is CASSLGQGDYGYTF. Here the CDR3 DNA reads TGTGCCAGCAGCTTAGGCCAGGGTGACTATGGCTACACCTTC.

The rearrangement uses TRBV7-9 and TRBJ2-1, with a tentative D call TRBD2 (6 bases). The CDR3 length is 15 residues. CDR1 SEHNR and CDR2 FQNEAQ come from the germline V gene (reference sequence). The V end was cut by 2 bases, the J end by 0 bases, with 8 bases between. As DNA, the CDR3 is TGTGCCAGCAGCTTAAGCGGGTACTCCTACAATGAGCAGTTCTTC. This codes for CASSLSGYSYNEQFF.

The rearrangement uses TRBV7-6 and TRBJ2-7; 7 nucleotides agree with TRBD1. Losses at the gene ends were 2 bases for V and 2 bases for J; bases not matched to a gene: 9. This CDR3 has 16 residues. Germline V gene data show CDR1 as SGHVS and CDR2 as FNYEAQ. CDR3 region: CASSLQTGSGTYEQYF. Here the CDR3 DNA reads TGTGCCAGCAGCTTACAGACAGGGTCAGGAACCTACGAGCAGTACTTC.

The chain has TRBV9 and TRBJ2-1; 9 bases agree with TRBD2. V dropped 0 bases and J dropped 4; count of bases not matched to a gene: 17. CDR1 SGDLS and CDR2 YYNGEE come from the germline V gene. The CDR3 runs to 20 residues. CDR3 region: CASSVVDGSFRLAAYNEQFF. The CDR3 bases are TGTGCCAGCAGCGTAGTGGACGGCTCCTTTCGACTAGCGGCTTACAATGAGCAGTTCTTC.

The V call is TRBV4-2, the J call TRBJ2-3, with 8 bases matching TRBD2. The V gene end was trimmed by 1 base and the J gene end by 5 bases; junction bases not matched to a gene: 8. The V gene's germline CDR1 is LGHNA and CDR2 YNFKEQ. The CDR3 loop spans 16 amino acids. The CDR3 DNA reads TGTGCCAGCAGCCAAGCTGTGTCGGGAGGGGGAGATACGCAGTATTTT. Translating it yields CASSQAVSGGGDTQYF.

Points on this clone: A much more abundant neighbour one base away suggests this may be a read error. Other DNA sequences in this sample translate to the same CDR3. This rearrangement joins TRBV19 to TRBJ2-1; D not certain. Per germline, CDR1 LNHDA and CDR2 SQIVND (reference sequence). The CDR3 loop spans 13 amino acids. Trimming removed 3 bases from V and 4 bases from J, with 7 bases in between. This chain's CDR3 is CASSIPGYNEQFF. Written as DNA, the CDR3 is TGTGCCAGTAGTATCCCCGGGTACAATGAGCAGTTCTTC. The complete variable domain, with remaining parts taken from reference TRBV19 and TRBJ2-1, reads DGGITQSPKYLFRKEGQNVTLSCEQNLNHDAMYWYRQDPGQGLRLIYYSQIVNDFQKGDIAEGYSVSREKKESFPLTVTSAQKNPTAFYLCASSIPGYNEQFFGPGTRLTVL.

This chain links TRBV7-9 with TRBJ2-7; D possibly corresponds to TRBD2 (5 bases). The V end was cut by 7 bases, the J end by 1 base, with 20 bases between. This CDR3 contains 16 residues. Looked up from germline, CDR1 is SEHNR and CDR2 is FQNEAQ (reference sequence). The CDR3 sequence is CASNPFSVQTSYEQYF. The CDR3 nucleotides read TGTGCCAGCAACCCCTTTAGCGTGCAGACATCCTACGAGCAGTACTTC.

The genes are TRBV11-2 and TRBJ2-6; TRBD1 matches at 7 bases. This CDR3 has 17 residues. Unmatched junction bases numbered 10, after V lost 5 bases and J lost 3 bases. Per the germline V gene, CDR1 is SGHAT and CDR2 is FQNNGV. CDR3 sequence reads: CASSKLTGFFGANVLTF. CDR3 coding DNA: TGTGCCAGCAGCAAACTGACAGGGTTCTTTGGGGCCAACGTCCTGACTTTC.

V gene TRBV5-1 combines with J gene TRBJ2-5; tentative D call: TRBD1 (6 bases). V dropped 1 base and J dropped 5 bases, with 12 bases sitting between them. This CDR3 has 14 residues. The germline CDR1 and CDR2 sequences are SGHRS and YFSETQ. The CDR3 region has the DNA TGCGCCAGCAGCTTGACCGGGGACATGGAGACCCAGTACTTC. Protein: CASSLTGDMETQYF.

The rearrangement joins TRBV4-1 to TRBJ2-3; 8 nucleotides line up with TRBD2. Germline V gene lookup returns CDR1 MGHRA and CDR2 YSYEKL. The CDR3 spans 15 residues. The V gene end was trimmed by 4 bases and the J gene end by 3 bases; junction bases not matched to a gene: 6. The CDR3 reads CASSRAGDLTDTQYF. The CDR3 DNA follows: TGCGCCAGCAGCCGAGCGGGAGACCTTACAGATACGCAGTATTTT.

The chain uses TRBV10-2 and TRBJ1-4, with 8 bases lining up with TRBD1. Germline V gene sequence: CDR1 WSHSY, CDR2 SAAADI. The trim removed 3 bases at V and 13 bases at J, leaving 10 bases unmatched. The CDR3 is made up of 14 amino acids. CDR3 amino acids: CASSDRPGTGSLFF. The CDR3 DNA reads TGCGCCAGCAGTGACCGCCCAGGGACAGGCTCACTGTTTTTT.

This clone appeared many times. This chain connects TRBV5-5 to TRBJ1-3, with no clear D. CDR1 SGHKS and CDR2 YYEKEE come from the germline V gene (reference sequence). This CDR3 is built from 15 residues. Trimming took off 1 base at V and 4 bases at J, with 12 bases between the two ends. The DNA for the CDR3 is TGTGCCAGCAGCTTGAATCAGAGCCCAGGAAACACCATATATTTT. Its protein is CASSLNQSPGNTIYF.

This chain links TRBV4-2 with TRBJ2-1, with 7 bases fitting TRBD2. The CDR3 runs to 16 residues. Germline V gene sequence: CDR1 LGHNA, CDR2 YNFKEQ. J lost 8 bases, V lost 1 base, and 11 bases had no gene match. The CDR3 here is CASSQGEGGPSYEQFF. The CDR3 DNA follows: TGTGCCAGCAGCCAAGGGGAGGGAGGGCCGTCCTATGAGCAGTTCTTC.

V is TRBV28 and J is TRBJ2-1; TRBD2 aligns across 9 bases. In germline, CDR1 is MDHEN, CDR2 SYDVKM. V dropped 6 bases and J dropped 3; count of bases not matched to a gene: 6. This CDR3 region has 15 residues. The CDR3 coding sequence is TGTGCCAGCAGCCTGACTAGCGGAGGCTACAATGAGCAGTTCTTC. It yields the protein CASSLTSGGYNEQFF. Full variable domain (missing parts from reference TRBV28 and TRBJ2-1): DVKVTQSSRYLVKRTGEKVFLECVQDMDHENMFWYRQDPGLGLRLIYFSYDVKMKEKGDIPEGYSVSREKKERFSLILESASTNQTSMYLCASSLTSGGYNEQFFGPGTRLTVL.

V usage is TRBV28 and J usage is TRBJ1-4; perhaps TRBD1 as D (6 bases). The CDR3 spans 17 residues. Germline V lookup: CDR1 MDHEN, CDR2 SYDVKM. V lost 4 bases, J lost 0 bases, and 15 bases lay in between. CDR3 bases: TGTGCCAGCAGTTCTCCCGAGGGGGGAGCAACTAATGAAAAACTGTTTTTT. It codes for CASSSPEGGATNEKLFF.

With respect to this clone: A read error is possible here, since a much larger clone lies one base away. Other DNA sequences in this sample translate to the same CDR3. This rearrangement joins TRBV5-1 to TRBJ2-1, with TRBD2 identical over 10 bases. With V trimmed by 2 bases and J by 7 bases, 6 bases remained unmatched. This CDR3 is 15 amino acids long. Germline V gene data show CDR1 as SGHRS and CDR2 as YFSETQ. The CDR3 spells CASSLSLAGENEQFF. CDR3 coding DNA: TGCGCCAGCAGCTTAAGTCTAGCGGGAGAAAATGAGCAGTTCTTC.

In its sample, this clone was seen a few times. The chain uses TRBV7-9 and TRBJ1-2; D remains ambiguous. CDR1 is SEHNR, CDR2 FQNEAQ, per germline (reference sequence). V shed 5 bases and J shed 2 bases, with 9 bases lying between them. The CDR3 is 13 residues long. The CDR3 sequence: CASSPPGNYGYTF. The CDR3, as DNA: TGTGCCAGCAGCCCCCCGGGGAACTATGGCTACACCTTC.

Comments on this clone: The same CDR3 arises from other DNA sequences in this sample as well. The CDR3 sequence is CASSLPGQGYEQYF. As DNA, the CDR3 is TGTGCCAGCAGTTTACCGGGACAGGGATACGAGCAGTACTTC. The rearrangement joins TRBV28 to TRBJ2-7; 9 bases agree with TRBD1. J lost 4 bases, V lost 2 bases, and 3 bases had no gene match. Germline V CDR1 and CDR2: MDHEN, SYDVKM. The CDR3 extends over 14 amino acids.

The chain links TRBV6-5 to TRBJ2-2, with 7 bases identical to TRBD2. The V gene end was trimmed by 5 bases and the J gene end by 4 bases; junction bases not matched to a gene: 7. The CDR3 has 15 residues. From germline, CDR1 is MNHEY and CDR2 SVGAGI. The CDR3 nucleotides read TGTGCCAGCAGTGCCTTCTCTAGCGGCACCGGGGAGCTGTTTTTT. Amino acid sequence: CASSAFSSGTGELFF.

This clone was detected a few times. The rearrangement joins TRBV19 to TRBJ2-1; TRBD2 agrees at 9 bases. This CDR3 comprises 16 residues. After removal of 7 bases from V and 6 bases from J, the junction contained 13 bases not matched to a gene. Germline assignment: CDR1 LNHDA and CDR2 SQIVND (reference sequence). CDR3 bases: TGTGCCAGTAAAGGGAAGATGGGACTAGCACCCAATGAGCAGTTCTTC. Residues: CASKGKMGLAPNEQFF.

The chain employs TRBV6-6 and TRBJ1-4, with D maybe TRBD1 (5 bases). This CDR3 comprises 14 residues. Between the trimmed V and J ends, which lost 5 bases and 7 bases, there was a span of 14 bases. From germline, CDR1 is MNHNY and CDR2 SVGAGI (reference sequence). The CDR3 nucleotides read TGTGCCAGCAGTGCCCAGGGTCGGGTTGAAAAACTGTTTTTT. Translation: CASSAQGRVEKLFF.